This T cell receptor (beta chain) is drawn from a study of blood T cell repertoires in COVID-19. About the research overall: The analysed material was cDNA or gDNA that came from T cells, B-cell-depleted T cells, or PBMCs.

Per the original methods: For nucleated cells, counts were estimated from reference gene primer amplification. The table came from immunoSEQ multiplex PCR; TCRdb's copy has only in-frame clones and leaves some out. V, J and clone size reflect that table, while D and trimming were determined from the DNA. This table holds roughly 90,000 clones, 80% to 85% found once. Germline CDR1 reads MDHEN; CDR2 reads SYDVKM. The CDR3 is 15 amino acids. Trimming removed 6 bases from V and 7 bases from J, with 19 bases in between. The chain joins TRBV28 to TRBJ1-5; TRBD1 might be the D (5 bases). The clonotype comes from a woman over 75 with active or convalescent COVID-19. The material sequenced was peripheral blood. As DNA, the CDR3 is TGTGCCAGCAGGCCCCTCCTAGGCCCAGGGCAGCCCCAGCATTTT. Protein sequence: CASRPLLGPGQPQHF.